This T cell receptor beta chain stems from a study of blood T cell repertoires in COVID-19. Study as a whole: PBMCs, B-cell-depleted T cells, or T cells were the source of the cDNA or gDNA that made up the material.

TCRdb's table, derived via immunoSEQ multiplex PCR, lists solely in-frame clones and lacks some. The sample has 150,000 to 200,000 clones; 88% are singletons. The germline CDR1 and CDR2 sequences are MNHEY and SVGAGI. The CDR3 has 16 amino acids. J was trimmed by 1 base and V by 2 bases; bases with no gene match: 5. Clinical history as reported by participants underpinned cohort assignment. The chain has TRBV6-5 and TRBJ1-3, with 7 positions matching TRBD1. The sample was PBMCs or T cells enriched from blood (not recorded which). The TCR originated in a woman between 45 and 65 years old who had recovered from COVID-19. The CDR3 DNA reads TGTGCCAGCAGTTACCCGGGACAGCTATCTGGAAACACCATATATTTT. Amino acid sequence: CASSYPGQLSGNTIYF.